This section outlines one TCR beta chain sequence together with its context. This clone was counted only a few times. Its antigen is currently not known. Nothing much larger sits one base from this clone, and base qualities are not available. These data belong to a study of OX40 agonist ivuxolimab in advanced cancers. A note on the overall study: Ivuxolimab, which targeted the costimulatory receptor OX40 (CD134), was an agonistic, fully human IgG2 monoclonal antibody. Partial responses occurred in three dose-escalation patients: two with cutaneous melanoma and one with hepatocellular carcinoma. Intravenous ivuxolimab was administered to patients every 2 weeks at six dose levels: 0.01, 0.1, 0.3, 1.5, 3 and 10 mg/kg. Peripheral TCRbeta sequencing was intended to test whether TCR sequence diversity was altered and clonal T-cell expansion was caused by ivuxolimab. Prior anti-PD-1, anti-PD-L1 or anti-CTLA-4 therapy was permitted, and 30% to 50% of dose-escalation patients had received checkpoint inhibitors. The paper describes the monotherapy dose-escalation part (N of about 47 patients) of the phase I trial of ivuxolimab. Of the approximately 50 dose-escalation patients, hepatocellular carcinoma was present in around 20, melanoma in approximately 15, renal cell carcinoma in 9 and head and neck cancer in 9. In the dose-escalation cohort, around four fifths of patients were male, and the mean age was around 65 years with a range of roughly 23 to 79. The investigation overall reported the following: After ivuxolimab, more expanded clones were found on average in CD8+ T cells than in CD4+ T cells. Low levels of normalized T-cell clonal expansion were also seen in some nonresponding patients. In the 0.1-3.0 mg/kg groups, partial responders had among the lowest normalized peripheral clonal expansion, particularly in CD8+ T cells. The antigen specificity of the clonally expanded peripheral T cells was not determined. At doses of 0.1 to 3.0 mg/kg, clonal expansion of both CD4+ and CD8+ T cells in blood was seen between baseline and week 6.

CDR1 and CDR2 (LGHNT, FRNRAP) derive from the germline V gene. The CDR3 starts with the cysteine, ends with the phenylalanine, and has 12 residues. The retained sequence is limited to the CDR3, 36 bases, with the frame set at the first base. V was cut back by 1 base and J by 8 bases, leaving a gap of 5 bases between them. Genomic DNA was isolated from the sorted cells so that the TCRbeta CDR3 region could be sequenced. The immunoSEQ Assay was used for sequencing of TCRbeta CDR3 regions. TCRdb took over this immuneACCESS table, retaining in-frame rearrangements with V and J assigned. Such tables are incomplete; in checked studies, under half of the missing clones stem from an unresolved V gene, and the remainder is unexplained. This sample comprises 28,000 or so clones, about four fifths of them detected only once. Roughly 21% of the sample rests with the top ten. Patients with autoimmune disease history or receiving systemic immunosuppression were excluded from the trial. In every dose cohort, peripheral blood was drawn for TCR sequencing at baseline, cycle 4 day 1, and cycle 7 day 1. The samples were drawn from a first-in-human, open-label, multicenter phase I dose-escalation trial of ivuxolimab. The trial enrolled adults with locally advanced or metastatic head and neck squamous cell, hepatocellular, melanoma or renal cell carcinoma. Before TCR sequencing, CD4+ and CD8+ T cells were separately sorted from peripheral blood.

The V gene is TRBV12-5 and the J gene is TRBJ2-2; the D gene assignment is ambiguous. This TCR was sampled from an adult with an advanced solid tumor such as melanoma, head and neck, liver or kidney cancer. The sample in question was CD4+ or CD8+ T cells sorted from blood, obtained in a trial of the OX40 agonist ivuxolimab. The CDR3 is CASGLGTGELFF. The DNA sequence reads TGTGCTAGTGGTTTGGGGACGGGGGAGCTGTTTTTT.